This T cell receptor (beta chain) was profiled in a study of shared clonotypes between healthy human individuals. Study information: Three plates each covered CD4 naive and memory; CD8 naive two, CD8 memory one. General study points: Some clonotypes were shared by all four sorted-subset donors, while others were not shared. The non-shared ones had lower generation probabilities than the shared ones.

This clone was counted a few times. Its matching antigen is unknown. Trimming left V 5 bases short and J 3 bases short, with 29 bases between. Per the germline V gene, CDR1 is MNHEY and CDR2 is SMNVEV (reference sequence). The CDR3 consists of 20 residues. Every subset's genomic DNA went evenly onto several immunoSEQ plates. Original handling: Filtering differed for immunoSEQ, which gave only junction sequences without quality scores. Sequencing was performed with immunoSEQ multiplex PCR; in TCRdb, only in-frame clones are kept and a portion is missing. V, J and clone size are taken as reported in that table, and D and trimming were inferred from the DNA itself. Of roughly 660,000 clones in the sample, about 92% are singletons; the top ten hold more than 30%.

This chain links TRBV27 with TRBJ2-1; maybe TRBD1 (5 bases). The sequence was obtained from a man between 18 and 29 years old in good health. Some clones in this sample may be carry-over from other donors' samples. The sequenced material came from memory CD8+ T cells from PBMCs. The subset is: CD45RO+ cells pooled with CCR7-negative TemRA cells. The CDR3 DNA sequence: TGTGCCAGCAGTGGTCCATCGGCCGGGCGAATCCCAGGGTACTACAATGAGCAGTTCTTC. The encoded protein is CASSGPSAGRIPGYYNEQFF.